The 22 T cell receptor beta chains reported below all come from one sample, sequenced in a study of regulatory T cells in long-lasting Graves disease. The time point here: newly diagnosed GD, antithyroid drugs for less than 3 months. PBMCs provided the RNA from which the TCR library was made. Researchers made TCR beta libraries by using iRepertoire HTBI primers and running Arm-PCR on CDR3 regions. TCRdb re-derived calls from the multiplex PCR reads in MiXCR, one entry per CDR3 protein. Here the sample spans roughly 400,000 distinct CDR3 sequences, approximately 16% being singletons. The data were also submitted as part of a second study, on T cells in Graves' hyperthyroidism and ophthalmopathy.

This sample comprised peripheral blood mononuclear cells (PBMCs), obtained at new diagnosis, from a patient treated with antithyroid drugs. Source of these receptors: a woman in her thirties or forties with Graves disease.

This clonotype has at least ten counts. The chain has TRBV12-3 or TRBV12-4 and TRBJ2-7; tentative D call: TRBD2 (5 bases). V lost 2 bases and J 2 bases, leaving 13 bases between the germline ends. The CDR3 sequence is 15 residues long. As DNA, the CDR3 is TGTGCCAGCAGTTTATCCGGGGTAATCACCTACGAGCAGTACTTC. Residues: CASSLSGVITYEQYF.

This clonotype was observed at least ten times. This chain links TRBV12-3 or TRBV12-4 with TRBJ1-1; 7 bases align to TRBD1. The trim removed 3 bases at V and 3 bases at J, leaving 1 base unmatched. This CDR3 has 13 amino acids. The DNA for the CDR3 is TGTGCCAGCAGTTTGACAGGGTACACTGAAGCTTTCTTT. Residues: CASSLTGYTEAFF.

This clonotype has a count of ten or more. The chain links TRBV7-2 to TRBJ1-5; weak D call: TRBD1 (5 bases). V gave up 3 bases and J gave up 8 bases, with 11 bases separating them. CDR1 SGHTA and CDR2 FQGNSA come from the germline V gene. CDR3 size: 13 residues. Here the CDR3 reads CASSLGQSEPQHF. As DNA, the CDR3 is TGTGCCAGCAGCTTGGGGCAATCCGAGCCCCAGCATTTT.

The CDR3 protein is CASGLAGSSYNEQFF. The CDR3 region has the DNA TGTGCCAGCGGCTTAGCGGGAAGCTCCTACAATGAGCAGTTCTTC. This chain links TRBV10-3 with TRBJ2-1; TRBD2 aligns across 8 bases. Trimming removed 10 bases from V and 0 bases from J; junction bases left unmatched: 8. Germline loops: CDR1 ENHRY, CDR2 SYGVKD. The CDR3 loop spans 15 amino acids.

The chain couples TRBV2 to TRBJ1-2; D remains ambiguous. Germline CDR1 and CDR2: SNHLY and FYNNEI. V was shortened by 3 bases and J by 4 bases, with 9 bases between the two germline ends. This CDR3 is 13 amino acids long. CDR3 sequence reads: CASSDGQFYGYTF. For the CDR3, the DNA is TGTGCCAGCAGTGACGGGCAGTTCTATGGCTACACCTTC.

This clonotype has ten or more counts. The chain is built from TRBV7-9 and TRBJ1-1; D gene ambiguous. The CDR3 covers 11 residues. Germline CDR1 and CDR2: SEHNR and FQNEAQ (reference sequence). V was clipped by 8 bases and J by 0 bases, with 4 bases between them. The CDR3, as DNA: TGTGCCAGCGGCATGAACACTGAAGCTTTCTTT. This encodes CASGMNTEAFF.

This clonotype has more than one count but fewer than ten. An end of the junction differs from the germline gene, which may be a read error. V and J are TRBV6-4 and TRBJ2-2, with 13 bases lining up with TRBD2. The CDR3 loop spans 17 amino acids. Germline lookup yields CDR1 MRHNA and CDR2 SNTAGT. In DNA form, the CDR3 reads TGTGCCAGCAGTTACTCCGGACTAGCGGGAGCTACCGGGGAGCTGTTTTTT. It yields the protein CASSYSGLAGATGELFF.

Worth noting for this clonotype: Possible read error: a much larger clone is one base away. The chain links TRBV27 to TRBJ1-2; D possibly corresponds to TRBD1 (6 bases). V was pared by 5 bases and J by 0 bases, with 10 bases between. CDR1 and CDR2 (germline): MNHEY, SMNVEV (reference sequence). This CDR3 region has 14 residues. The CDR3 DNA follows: TGTGCCAGCAGTCCTAAGGGGGCTAACTATGGCTACACCTTC. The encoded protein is CASSPKGANYGYTF.

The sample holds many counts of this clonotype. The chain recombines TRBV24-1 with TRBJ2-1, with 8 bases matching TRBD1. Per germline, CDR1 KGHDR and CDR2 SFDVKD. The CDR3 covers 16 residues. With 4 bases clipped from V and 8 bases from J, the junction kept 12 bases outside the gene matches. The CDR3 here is CATSETTGVGSDEQFF. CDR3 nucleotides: TGTGCCACCAGTGAAACGACAGGGGTAGGGTCGGATGAGCAGTTCTTC.

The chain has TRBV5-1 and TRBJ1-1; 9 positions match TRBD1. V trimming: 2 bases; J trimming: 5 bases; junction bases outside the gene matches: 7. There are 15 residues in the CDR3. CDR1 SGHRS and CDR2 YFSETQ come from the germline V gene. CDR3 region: CASSLQGARGTEAFF. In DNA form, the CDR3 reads TGCGCCAGCAGCTTACAGGGGGCGCGTGGGACTGAAGCTTTCTTT.

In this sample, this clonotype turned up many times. The CDR3 region is CASSSRTSGRYNEQFF. The CDR3 coding sequence is TGTGCCAGCAGCTCTCGGACTAGCGGGAGGTACAATGAGCAGTTCTTC. V usage is TRBV13 and J usage is TRBJ2-1, with 14 bases identical to TRBD2. Germline CDR1 and CDR2: PRHDT and FYEKMQ (reference sequence). CDR3 length equals 16 residues. Trimming at V came to 4 bases and at J to 4 bases, leaving 3 bases not matched to a gene.

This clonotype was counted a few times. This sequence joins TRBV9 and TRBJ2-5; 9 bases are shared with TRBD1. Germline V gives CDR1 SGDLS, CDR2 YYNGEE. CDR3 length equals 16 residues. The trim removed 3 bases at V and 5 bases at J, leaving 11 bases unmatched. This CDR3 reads CASSDGTGTGRETQYF. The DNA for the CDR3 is TGTGCCAGCAGCGACGGGACAGGGACCGGGAGGGAGACCCAGTACTTC.

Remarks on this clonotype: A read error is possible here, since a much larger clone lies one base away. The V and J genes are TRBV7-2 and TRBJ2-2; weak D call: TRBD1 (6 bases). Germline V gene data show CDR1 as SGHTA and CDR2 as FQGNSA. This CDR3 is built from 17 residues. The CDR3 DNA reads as TGTGCCAGCAGCCCAGGGGTAGGAGGCGCGAACGCCGGGGAGCTGTTTTTT. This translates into CASSPGVGGANAGELFF. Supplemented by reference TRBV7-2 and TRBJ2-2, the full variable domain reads GAGVSQSPSNKVTEKGKDVELRCDPISGHTALYWYRQSLGQGLEFLIYFQGNSAPDKSGLPSDRFSAERTGGSVSTLTIQRTQQEDSAVYLCASSPGVGGANAGELFFGEGSRLTVL.

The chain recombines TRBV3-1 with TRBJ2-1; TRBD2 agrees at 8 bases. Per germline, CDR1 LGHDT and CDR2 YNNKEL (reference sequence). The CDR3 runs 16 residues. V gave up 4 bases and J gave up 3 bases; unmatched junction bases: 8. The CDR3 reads CASSPRAGENYNEQFF. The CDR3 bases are TGTGCCAGCAGCCCGAGAGCGGGGGAAAACTACAATGAGCAGTTCTTC.

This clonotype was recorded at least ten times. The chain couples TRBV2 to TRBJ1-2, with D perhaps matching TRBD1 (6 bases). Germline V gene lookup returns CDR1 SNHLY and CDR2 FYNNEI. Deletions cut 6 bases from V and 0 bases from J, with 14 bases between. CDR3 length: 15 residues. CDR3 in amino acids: CASSYGQRANYGYTF. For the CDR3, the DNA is TGTGCCAGCAGCTATGGACAGCGCGCTAACTATGGCTACACCTTC. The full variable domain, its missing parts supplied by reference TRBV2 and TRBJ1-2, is EPEVTQTPSHQVTQMGQEVILRCVPISNHLYFYWYRQILGQKVEFLVSFYNNEISEKSEIFDDQFSVERPDGSNFTLKIRSTKLEDSAMYFCASSYGQRANYGYTFGSGTRLTVV.

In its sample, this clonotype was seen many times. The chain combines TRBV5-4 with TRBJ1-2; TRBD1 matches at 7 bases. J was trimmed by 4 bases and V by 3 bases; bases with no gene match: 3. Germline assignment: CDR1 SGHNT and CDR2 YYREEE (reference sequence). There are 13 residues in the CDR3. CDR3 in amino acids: CASSSGQVYGYTF. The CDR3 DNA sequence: TGTGCCAGCAGCTCCGGACAGGTCTATGGCTACACCTTC.

The CDR3 is CASSLETGTAGNTIYF. CDR3 DNA: TGTGCCAGCAGCTTAGAAACCGGGACAGCTGGAAACACCATATATTTT. This rearrangement joins TRBV7-9 to TRBJ1-3, with 7 bases aligning to TRBD1. The CDR3 is made up of 16 amino acids. Germline loops: CDR1 SEHNR, CDR2 FQNEAQ (reference sequence). Trimming removed 1 base from V and 2 bases from J; junction bases left unmatched: 5. Drawing the rest from reference TRBV7-9 and TRBJ1-3, the complete variable domain is DTGVSQNPRHKITKRGQNVTFRCDPISEHNRLYWYRQTLGQGPEFLTYFQNEAQLEKSRLLSDRFSAERPKGSFSTLEIQRTEQGDSAMYLCASSLETGTAGNTIYFGEGSWLTVV.

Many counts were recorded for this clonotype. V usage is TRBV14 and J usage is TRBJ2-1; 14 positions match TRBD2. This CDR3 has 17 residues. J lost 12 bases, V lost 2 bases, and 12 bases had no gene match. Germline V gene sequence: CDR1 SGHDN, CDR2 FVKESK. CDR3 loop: CASSQSSGTSGSLVQFF. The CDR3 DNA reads TGTGCCAGCAGCCAATCGTCCGGGACTAGCGGGAGCCTCGTGCAGTTCTTC.

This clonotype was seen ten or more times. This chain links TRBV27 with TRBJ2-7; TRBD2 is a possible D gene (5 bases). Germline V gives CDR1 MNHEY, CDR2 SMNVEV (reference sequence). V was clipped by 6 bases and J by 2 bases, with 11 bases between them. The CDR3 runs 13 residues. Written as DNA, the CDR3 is TGTGCCAGCAGGCGATCCGGGACCTACGAGCAGTACTTC. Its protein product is CASRRSGTYEQYF.

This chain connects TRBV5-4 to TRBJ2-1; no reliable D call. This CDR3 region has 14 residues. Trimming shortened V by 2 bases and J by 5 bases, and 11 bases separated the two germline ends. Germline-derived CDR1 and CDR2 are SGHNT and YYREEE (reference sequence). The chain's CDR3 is CASSLPRTDNEQFF. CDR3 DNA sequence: TGTGCCAGCAGCTTACCTAGAACGGACAATGAGCAGTTCTTC.

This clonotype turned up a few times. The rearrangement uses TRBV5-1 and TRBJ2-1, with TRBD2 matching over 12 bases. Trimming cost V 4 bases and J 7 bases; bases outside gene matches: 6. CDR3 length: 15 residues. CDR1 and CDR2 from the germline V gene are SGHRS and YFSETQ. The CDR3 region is CASSTRTSGANEQFF. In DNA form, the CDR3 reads TGCGCCAGCAGCACCCGGACTAGCGGGGCTAATGAGCAGTTCTTC.

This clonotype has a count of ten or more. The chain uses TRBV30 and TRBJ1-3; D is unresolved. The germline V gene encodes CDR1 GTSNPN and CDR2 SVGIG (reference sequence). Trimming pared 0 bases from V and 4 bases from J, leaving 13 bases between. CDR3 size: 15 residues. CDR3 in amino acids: CAWSVNRPLGNTIYF. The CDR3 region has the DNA TGTGCCTGGAGTGTAAATCGGCCTCTCGGAAACACCATATATTTT.